This T cell receptor (beta chain) was observed in a study of blood T cell repertoires in COVID-19. Study details: T cells, B-cell-depleted T cells, or PBMCs supplied cDNA or gDNA.

The CDR3 contains 14 residues. Germline CDR1 reads SQVTM; CDR2 reads ANQGSEA. Losses at the gene ends were 4 bases for V and 1 base for J; bases not matched to a gene: 6. Original methodology: Amplified reference gene primers provided the basis for estimating nucleated cell counts. TCRdb's table, derived via immunoSEQ multiplex PCR, lists solely in-frame clones and lacks some. That table gives V, J and clone size, and the DNA gave D and trimming. The profile covers tens of thousands of clones, with around three quarters appearing a single time and 28% taken by the ten largest. The sequencing input was peripheral blood. This chain uses TRBV29-1 with TRBJ2-7, with TRBD1 identical over 8 bases. This sequence was found in a woman of 80 years or more with active or convalescent COVID-19. CDR3 region: CSVAGTGLSYEQYF. As DNA, the CDR3 is TGCAGCGTTGCGGGGACAGGCCTTTCCTACGAGCAGTACTTC.